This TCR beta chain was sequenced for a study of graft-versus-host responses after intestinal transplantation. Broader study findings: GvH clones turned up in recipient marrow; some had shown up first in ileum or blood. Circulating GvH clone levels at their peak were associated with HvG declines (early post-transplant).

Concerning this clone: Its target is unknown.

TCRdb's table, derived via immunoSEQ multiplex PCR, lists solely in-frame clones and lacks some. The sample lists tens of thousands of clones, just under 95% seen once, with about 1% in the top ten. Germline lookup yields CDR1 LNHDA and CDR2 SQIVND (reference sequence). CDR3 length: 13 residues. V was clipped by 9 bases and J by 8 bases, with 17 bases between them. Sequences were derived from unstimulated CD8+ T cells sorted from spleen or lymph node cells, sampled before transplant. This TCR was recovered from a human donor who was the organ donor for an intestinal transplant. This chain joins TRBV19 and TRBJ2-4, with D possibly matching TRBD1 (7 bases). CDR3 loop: CASSRGAGYIQYF. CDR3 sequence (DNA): TGTGCCAGCAGCAGGGGGGCGGGATACATTCAGTACTTC.